The present T cell receptor (beta chain) was sequenced within a study of CD8 T cells in ankylosing spondylitis. The sample holds a few counts of this clonotype. Its antigen remains unknown. This CDR3 comprises 12 residues. Trimming pared 0 bases from V and 7 bases from J, leaving 5 bases between. The germline gives CDR1 SGHRS, CDR2 YFSETQ. One entry per CDR3 protein, called by TCRdb with MiXCR from the 5' RACE reads. The data hold about 330,000 distinct CDR3 sequences, with around 7.6% observed a single time. Study conclusions and caveats: Disease-linked clones reportedly concentrated significantly in matched ankylosing spondylitis synovial fluid. There was a TCR beta motif, made of several highly homologous variants, that appeared characteristic of ankylosing spondylitis blood.

V is TRBV5-1 and J is TRBJ2-1; D ambiguous. Sequencing was done on a sample of blood, either unsorted or a sorted T cell fraction (not recorded which). The TCR originated in a male donor with ankylosing spondylitis. In DNA, the CDR3 is TGCGCCAGCAGCTTGGCGCCAAATGAGCAGTTCTTC. Protein: CASSLAPNEQFF.